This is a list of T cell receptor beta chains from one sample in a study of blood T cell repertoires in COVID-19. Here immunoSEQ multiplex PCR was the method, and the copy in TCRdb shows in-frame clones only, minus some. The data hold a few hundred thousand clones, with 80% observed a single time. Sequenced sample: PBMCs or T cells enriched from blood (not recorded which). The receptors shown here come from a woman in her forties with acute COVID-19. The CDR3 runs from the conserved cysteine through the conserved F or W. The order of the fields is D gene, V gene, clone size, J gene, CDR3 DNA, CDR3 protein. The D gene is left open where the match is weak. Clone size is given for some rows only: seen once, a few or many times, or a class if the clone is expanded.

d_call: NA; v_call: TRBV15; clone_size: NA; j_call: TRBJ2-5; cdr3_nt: TGTGCCACCAGCAGAGATCGGGAAGGGGGTGTGGAGACCCAGTACTTC; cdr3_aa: CATSRDREGGVETQYF
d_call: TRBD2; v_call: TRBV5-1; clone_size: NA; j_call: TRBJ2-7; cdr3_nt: TGCGCCAGCCACCGCAGCGGGAATTCCTACGAGCAGTACTTC; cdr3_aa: CASHRSGNSYEQYF
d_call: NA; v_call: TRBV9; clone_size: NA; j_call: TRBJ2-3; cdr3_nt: TGTGCCAGCAGCGTCTCCGGGGGACCCACAGATACGCAGTATTTT; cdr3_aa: CASSVSGGPTDTQYF
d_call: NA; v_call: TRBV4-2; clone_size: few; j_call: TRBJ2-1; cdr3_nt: TGTGCCAGCAGCCTCGACCCGGAGGCCCCCTACAATGAGCAGTTCTTC; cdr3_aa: CASSLDPEAPYNEQFF
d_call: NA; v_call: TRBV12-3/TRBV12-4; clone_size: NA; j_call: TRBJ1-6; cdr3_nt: TGTGCCAGCAGTGGGAGCGGCGGGTCACCCCTCCACTTT; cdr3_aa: CASSGSGGSPLHF
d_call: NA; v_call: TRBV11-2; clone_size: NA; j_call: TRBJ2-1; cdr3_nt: TGTGCCAGCAGCTTACTAGCGCCAACTTCTAGCTCCTACAATGAGCAGTTCTTC; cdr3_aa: CASSLLAPTSSSYNEQFF
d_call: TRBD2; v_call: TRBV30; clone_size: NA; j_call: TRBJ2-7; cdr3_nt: TGTGCCTGGTGTGATAGCGGGAGGCCCGTGGGCGAGCAGTACTTC; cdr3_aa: CAWCDSGRPVGEQYF
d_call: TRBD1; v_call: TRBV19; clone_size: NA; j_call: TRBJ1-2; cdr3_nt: TGTGCCAGTAGTAAAGGGACAGGGATCGCTGGCTACACCTTC; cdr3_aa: CASSKGTGIAGYTF
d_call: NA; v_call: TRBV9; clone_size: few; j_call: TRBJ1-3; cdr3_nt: TGTGCCAGCAGCCCAGTCTGGGGCGCCCCTGGAAACACCATATATTTT; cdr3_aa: CASSPVWGAPGNTIYF
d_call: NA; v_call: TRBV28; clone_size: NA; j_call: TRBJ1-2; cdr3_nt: TGTGCCAGCAGTTTCTCACCAGATACTAAATCAAACTCTGGCTACACCTTC; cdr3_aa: CASSFSPDTKSNSGYTF